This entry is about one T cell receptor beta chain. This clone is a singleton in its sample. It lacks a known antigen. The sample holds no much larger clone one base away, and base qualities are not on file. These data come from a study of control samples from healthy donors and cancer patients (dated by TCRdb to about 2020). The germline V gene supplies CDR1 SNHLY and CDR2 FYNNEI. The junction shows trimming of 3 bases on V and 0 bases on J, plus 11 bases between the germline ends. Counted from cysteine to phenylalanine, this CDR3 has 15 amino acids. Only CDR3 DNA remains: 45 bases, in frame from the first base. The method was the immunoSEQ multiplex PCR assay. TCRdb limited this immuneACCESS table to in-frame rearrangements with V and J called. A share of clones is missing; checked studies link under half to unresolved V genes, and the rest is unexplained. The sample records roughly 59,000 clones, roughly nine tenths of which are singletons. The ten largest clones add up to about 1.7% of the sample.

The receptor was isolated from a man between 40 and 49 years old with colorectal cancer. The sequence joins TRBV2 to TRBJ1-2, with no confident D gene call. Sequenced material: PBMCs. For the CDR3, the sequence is CASSDLTGTNYGYTF. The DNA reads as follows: TGTGCCAGCAGTGATCTGACGGGGACTAACTATGGCTACACCTTC.